This T cell receptor (beta chain) appears in the sequencing data of a study of human T cells and chemical hapten exposure. Study in general: Patients' scalps got diphenylcyclopropenone weekly throughout the approximately 22-week study.

The time point is: pre-sensitization, week 0. Treatment described: therapeutic diphenylcyclopropenone sensitization with weekly scalp DPC. Total RNA was extracted from unfractionated whole blood. TCRdb redid the calling of the RACE reads with MiXCR, one entry per CDR3 protein. The table shows approximately 370,000 distinct CDR3 sequences, with about 5.4% occurring only once. The CDR3 sequence is 16 residues long. V lost 4 bases, J lost 1 base, and 14 bases lay in between. Germline V gives CDR1 LGHNA, CDR2 YNFKEQ. Only a few counts were recorded for this clonotype. The rearrangement uses TRBV4-2 and TRBJ2-1; D not certain. The receptor's source is a young woman with alopecia areata. Some clones in this sample may be carry-over from other donors' samples. The source material was whole blood, sampled in connection with sensitization to the hapten diphenylcyclopropenone (DPC). This CDR3 reads CASSPQPKISYNEQFF. The CDR3 DNA sequence: TGTGCCAGCAGCCCACAGCCGAAAATATCCTACAATGAGCAGTTCTTC.